This is a list of T cell receptor beta chains from one sample in a study of blood T cell repertoires in COVID-19. Profiling relied on immunoSEQ multiplex PCR, and the TCRdb table lists in-frame clones only, not all of them. The table records some 240,000 clones, 65% to 90% of them present only once. Sequencing input: peripheral blood. Receptor source: a man in his forties or fifties with active or convalescent COVID-19. Each CDR3 is given with its conserved first and last residue. D genes are given only for firm matches. Expanded clones get a size class; other rows say once, few or many, or leave the size out.

TRBV18	NA	TRBJ1-6	TRBD1	CASSPMNRGHNSPLHF	TGTGCCAGCTCACCCATGAACAGGGGGCATAATTCACCCCTCCACTTT
TRBV29-1	NA	TRBJ1-2	NA	CSVGEGNGYTF	TGCAGCGTTGGGGAGGGTAATGGCTACACCTTC
TRBV24-1	NA	TRBJ2-2	TRBD2	CATSSWGGKRTGELFF	TGTGCCACCAGTAGTTGGGGAGGGAAGAGGACCGGGGAGCTGTTTTTT
TRBV5-1	NA	TRBJ2-1	TRBD2	CASSNAPTSLISYNEQFF	TGCGCCAGCAGCAATGCACCGACTAGCCTTATCTCCTACAATGAGCAGTTCTTC
TRBV11-2	NA	TRBJ1-1	NA	CASSLGGPNTEAFF	TGTGCCAGCAGCTTAGGGGGCCCGAACACTGAAGCTTTCTTT
TRBV25-1	NA	TRBJ1-3	NA	CASSSRKISGNTIYF	TGTGCCAGCAGTTCCAGGAAGATCTCTGGAAACACCATATATTTT
TRBV3-1/TRBV3-2	few	TRBJ2-1	TRBD1	CASSPSGTGEDDEQFF	TGTGCCAGCAGCCCCTCCGGGACAGGGGAGGACGATGAGCAGTTCTTC
TRBV28	NA	TRBJ1-2	NA	CASSLLGVYGYTF	TGTGCCAGCAGTTTATTAGGGGTTTATGGCTACACCTTC
TRBV5-1	NA	TRBJ1-6	NA	CASSLGQAYNSPLHF	TGCGCCAGCAGCTTGGGACAGGCGTATAATTCACCCCTCCACTTT
TRBV5-1	once	TRBJ1-1	NA	CASSYQGVGNTEAFF	TGCGCCAGCAGCTACCAGGGTGTTGGGAACACTGAAGCTTTCTTT
TRBV6-5	NA	TRBJ1-2	NA	CASSYDGGRADGYTF	TGTGCCAGCAGTTACGACGGGGGACGCGCAGATGGCTACACCTTC
TRBV7-9	NA	TRBJ2-5	TRBD2	CASSYGGGIQETQYF	TGTGCCAGCAGCTATGGCGGGGGGATCCAAGAGACCCAGTACTTC
TRBV2	NA	TRBJ2-5	NA	CASSESFSGRGFQETQYF	TGTGCCAGCAGTGAATCCTTCTCAGGGAGGGGGTTCCAAGAGACCCAGTACTTC
TRBV10-2	NA	TRBJ2-1	NA	CASSTSNSYNEQFF	TGCGCCAGCAGTACCAGTAACTCCTACAATGAGCAGTTCTTC
TRBV6-5	NA	TRBJ1-2	TRBD1	CASSYSDRGLGYTF	TGTGCCAGCAGTTACTCCGACAGGGGGCTAGGCTACACCTTC
TRBV11-2	NA	TRBJ1-3	TRBD1	CASSLGRTGGFSGNTIYF	TGTGCCAGCAGCTTAGGAAGGACAGGGGGGTTCTCTGGAAACACCATATATTTT
TRBV7-2	NA	TRBJ2-2	NA	CASSLKAGLNTGELFF	TGTGCCAGCAGCCTGAAGGCGGGATTGAACACCGGGGAGCTGTTTTTT
TRBV19	NA	TRBJ1-6	TRBD1	CASSPGTVLNSPLHF	TGTGCCAGTAGTCCTGGGACAGTACTTAATTCACCCCTCCACTTT
TRBV29-1	NA	TRBJ1-1	TRBD1	CSVGRGDTEAFF	TGCAGCGTTGGCAGGGGGGACACTGAAGCTTTCTTT